The next 24 T cell receptor beta chains were all read from a single sample in a study of T cells in Graves' hyperthyroidism and ophthalmopathy. Authors of the study amplified TCR beta CDR3 regions from RNA transcripts. The primer set for the first-round RT-PCR of the TCR CDR3 was HTBI. TCRdb independently ran MiXCR on the multiplex PCR reads; one entry per CDR3 protein. Of 530,000 or so distinct CDR3 sequences in the sample, around 45% are singletons; the top ten hold 7.5% to 8.5%. Sequencing was carried out using peripheral blood or thyroid tissue (not recorded which). Receptor source: a young woman with Graves' hyperthyroidism.

This clonotype has ten or more counts. This chain links TRBV9 with TRBJ2-6, with 16 bases that match TRBD2. CDR1 and CDR2 (germline): SGDLS, YYNGEE. This CDR3 region has 20 residues. Unmatched junction bases numbered 7, after V lost 4 bases and J lost 0 bases. The CDR3 region is CASSSEGLAGGSSGANVLTF. CDR3 bases: TGTGCCAGCAGCTCCGAGGGACTAGCGGGAGGGAGCTCTGGGGCCAACGTCCTGACTTTC.

This clonotype came up many times. The chain combines TRBV29-1 with TRBJ2-7, with 10 bases aligning to TRBD2. The CDR3 extends over 18 amino acids. J lost 0 bases, V lost 7 bases, and 18 bases had no gene match. Germline V gives CDR1 SQVTM, CDR2 ANQGSEA. The CDR3 DNA is TGCAGCGCCGCTAACGTACCCTTTCTAGCGGGAGTCTCCTACGAGCAGTACTTC. Amino acids: CSAANVPFLAGVSYEQYF.

This clonotype was detected ten times or more. The rearrangement uses TRBV5-1 and TRBJ1-1; possible D gene TRBD1, 5 bases. V gave up 2 bases and J gave up 6 bases, with 14 bases separating them. Germline-derived CDR1 and CDR2 are SGHRS and YFSETQ. The CDR3 consists of 14 residues. The DNA of the CDR3 is TGCGCCAGCAGCTTAGAGGGGCCGGGTGCTGAAGCTTTCTTT. As protein: CASSLEGPGAEAFF.

This clonotype was seen at least ten times. The chain carries TRBV20-1 and TRBJ2-7; D is perhaps TRBD1 (6 bases). The ends were cut back, 0 bases at V and 3 bases at J, with 9 bases in the middle. The CDR3 loop spans 13 amino acids. Looked up from germline, CDR1 is DFQATT and CDR2 is SNEGSKA (reference sequence). CDR3 sequence reads: CSAREGARYEQYF. In DNA form, the CDR3 reads TGCAGTGCTAGAGAGGGGGCTCGCTACGAGCAGTACTTC.

In this sample, this clonotype turned up many times. The V gene is TRBV10-3, the J gene TRBJ2-7, with 9 bases aligning to TRBD2. Germline V lookup: CDR1 ENHRY, CDR2 SYGVKD. The CDR3 has 13 residues. V was pared by 8 bases and J by 0 bases, with 2 bases of the junction left unmatched. Written as DNA, the CDR3 is TGTGCCATCGAAGCGGGAGGCTCCTACGAGCAGTACTTC. Amino acids: CAIEAGGSYEQYF.

V usage is TRBV5-1 and J usage is TRBJ2-7, with D perhaps TRBD1 (6 bases). Trimming stripped 1 base from V and 3 bases from J, with 11 bases between. Germline V gives CDR1 SGHRS, CDR2 YFSETQ. CDR3 length: 14 amino acids. CDR3 sequence: CASSLSKGDYEQYF. The CDR3, as DNA: TGCGCCAGCAGCTTGAGTAAGGGGGACTACGAGCAGTACTTC.

The V call is TRBV7-9, the J call TRBJ2-5, with D tentatively TRBD1 (6 bases). Germline CDR1 reads SEHNR; CDR2 reads FQNEAQ (reference sequence). The CDR3 extends over 16 amino acids. Trimming pared 5 bases from V and 0 bases from J, leaving 16 bases between. CDR3 protein: CASSRGGHSYQETQYF. The DNA for the CDR3 is TGTGCCAGCAGCAGAGGGGGACATTCGTACCAAGAGACCCAGTACTTC.

Of note for this clonotype: This CDR3 fails to terminate in the conserved phenylalanine or tryptophan, so it likely reflects a read error. CDR3 in DNA: TGTGCCAGCAGCCTAGATACCGGGACCCAAGGACAGTTCCTC. It codes for CASSLDTGTQGQFL. The chain couples TRBV7-9 to TRBJ2-7; either TRBD1 or TRBD2 may fit D (5 bases each). TRBJ2-1 matches the DNA end more closely, so the J call is doubtful. CDR3 size: 14 residues. Germline CDR1 and CDR2: SEHNR and FQNEAQ (reference sequence).

This clonotype was counted many times. The V call is TRBV7-9, the J call TRBJ1-1, with D hard to call. The CDR3 has 14 residues. Trimming pared 3 bases from V and 0 bases from J, leaving 8 bases between. Germline CDR1 SEHNR, CDR2 FQNEAQ (reference sequence). The CDR3 loop is CASSFSTLNTEAFF. The CDR3 DNA reads TGTGCCAGCAGCTTTTCGACTCTGAACACTGAAGCTTTCTTT.

This clonotype was seen a single time. The J gene is TRBJ2-5, the V gene TRBV7-6; 12 positions agree with TRBD2. Germline CDR1 and CDR2: SGHVS and FNYEAQ. The V and J ends lost 4 bases and 1 base, in that order; junction bases with no gene match: 10. This CDR3 region has 18 residues. In nucleotides, the CDR3 is TGTGCCAGCAGCTCAAGTCGACTAGCGGGAGTCACCCAAGAGACCCAGTACTTC. Protein: CASSSSRLAGVTQETQYF.

The J gene is TRBJ1-2, the V gene TRBV7-2; 9 bases are a match to TRBD1. The CDR3 has 15 residues. CDR1 is SGHTA and CDR2 is FQGNSA in the germline V gene. V dropped 3 bases and J dropped 4; count of bases not matched to a gene: 6. CDR3 in amino acids: CASSLAGQGSYGYTF. The CDR3 region has the DNA TGTGCCAGCAGCTTGGCGGGACAGGGTAGCTATGGCTACACCTTC. Drawing the rest from reference TRBV7-2 and TRBJ1-2, the complete variable domain is GAGVSQSPSNKVTEKGKDVELRCDPISGHTALYWYRQSLGQGLEFLIYFQGNSAPDKSGLPSDRFSAERTGGSVSTLTIQRTQQEDSAVYLCASSLAGQGSYGYTFGSGTRLTVV.

The rearrangement joins TRBV10-3 to TRBJ1-1; D ambiguous. Deletions cut 7 bases from V and 1 base from J, with 13 bases between. Germline CDR1 is ENHRY and CDR2 is SYGVKD. This CDR3 is built from 14 residues. CDR3 amino acids: CAITGERANTEAFF. In nucleotides, the CDR3 is TGTGCCATCACTGGGGAGAGGGCGAACACTGAAGCTTTCTTT.

The sample holds many counts of this clonotype. The chain carries TRBV12-3 or TRBV12-4 and TRBJ1-3; D possibly corresponds to TRBD1 (6 bases). There are 13 residues in the CDR3. The V end was cut by 10 bases, the J end by 0 bases, with 10 bases between. Written as DNA, the CDR3 is TGTGCCATTACAGGGCTCTCTGGAAACACCATATATTTT. Residues: CAITGLSGNTIYF.

With respect to this clonotype: A much larger clone sits a single nucleotide away, making a read error possible. The V gene is TRBV13, the J gene TRBJ1-5, with D possibly TRBD1 on 6 matching bases. Germline V gene data show CDR1 as PRHDT and CDR2 as FYEKMQ (reference sequence). V lost 7 bases and J 0 bases, leaving 13 bases between the germline ends. The CDR3 consists of 15 residues. The CDR3 loop reads CASTQRGASNQPQHF. The CDR3 DNA reads as TGTGCCAGCACTCAACGGGGGGCTAGCAATCAGCCCCAGCATTTT. Full variable domain (remainder filled in from reference TRBV13 and TRBJ1-5): AAGVIQSPRHLIKEKRETATLKCYPIPRHDTVYWYQQGPGQDPQFLISFYEKMQSDKGSIPDRFSAQQFSDYHSELNMSSLELGDSALYFCASTQRGASNQPQHFGDGTRLSIL.

The chain carries TRBV25-1 and TRBJ1-4, with 8 nucleotides matching TRBD1. Unmatched junction bases numbered 9, after V lost 8 bases and J lost 7 bases. Looked up from germline, CDR1 is MGHDK and CDR2 is SYGVNS. The CDR3 is made up of 14 amino acids. In DNA, the CDR3 is TGTGCCAGCGACTTGGACAGGGCGTCTGAAAAACTGTTTTTT. Protein sequence: CASDLDRASEKLFF.

This clonotype was detected many times. V gene TRBV16 combines with J gene TRBJ2-6, with D possibly being TRBD2 (5 bases). The CDR3 totals 15 residues. In germline, CDR1 is KGHSY, CDR2 FQNENV. Trimming left V 2 bases short and J 2 bases short, with 7 bases between. The CDR3 reads CASSQAGAGANVLTF. CDR3 DNA sequence: TGTGCCAGCAGCCAAGCCGGGGCTGGGGCCAACGTCCTGACTTTC. Complete variable domain (other parts from reference TRBV16 and TRBJ2-6): GEEVAQTPKHLVRGEGQKAKLYCAPIKGHSYVFWYQQVLKNEFKFLISFQNENVFDETGMPKERFSAKCLPNSPCSLEIQATKLEDSAVYFCASSQAGAGANVLTFGAGSRLTVL.

This clonotype was picked up many times. CDR3 in DNA: TGTGCCAGCAGTTACTCGTTTGGGGGCACACGAGGAGAGACCCAGTACTTC. Translating gives CASSYSFGGTRGETQYF. J is TRBJ2-5 and V is TRBV12-3 or TRBV12-4, with D tentatively TRBD1 (6 bases). V was shortened by 4 bases and J by 4 bases, with 22 bases between the two germline ends. This CDR3 region has 17 residues.

This clonotype was seen repeatedly, ten times or more. This chain connects TRBV20-1 to TRBJ2-7, with unresolved D. Germline values: CDR1 DFQATT, CDR2 SNEGSKA (reference sequence). Deletions cut 6 bases from V and 3 bases from J, with 9 bases between. The CDR3 covers 11 residues. The CDR3: CSASDVYEQYF. For the CDR3, the DNA is TGCAGTGCCTCGGACGTCTACGAGCAGTACTTC.

This clonotype was counted at least ten times. The chain's CDR3 is CASSLWFGFHEQYF. Written as DNA, the CDR3 is TGTGCCAGCAGCTTATGGTTCGGGTTCCACGAGCAGTACTTC. This rearrangement joins TRBV7-2 to TRBJ2-7; no clear D. CDR3 length: 14 residues. V dropped 2 bases and J dropped 5 bases, with 13 bases sitting between them. Germline values: CDR1 SGHTA, CDR2 FQGNSA.

This clonotype has a count of ten or more. The gene calls are TRBV11-2 and TRBJ1-2; tentative D call: TRBD1 (5 bases). Germline CDR1 and CDR2: SGHAT and FQNNGV. Deletions cut 5 bases from V and 1 base from J, with 14 bases between. The CDR3 is 15 amino acids. The CDR3: CASSNTGWGNYGYTF. The CDR3 nucleotides are TGTGCCAGCAGCAACACAGGTTGGGGTAACTATGGCTACACCTTC.

The V and J genes are TRBV29-1 and TRBJ1-4, with TRBD1 matching over 10 bases. CDR1 is SQVTM, CDR2 ANQGSEA, per germline. V gave up 4 bases and J gave up 7 bases; unmatched junction bases: 9. The CDR3 spans 15 residues. CDR3 sequence: CSVVGGTGASEKLFF. DNA for the CDR3: TGCAGCGTTGTCGGTGGGACAGGGGCTAGTGAAAAACTGTTTTTT.

This clonotype appeared a single time. This chain links TRBV20-1 with TRBJ2-7; D is ambiguous. This CDR3 contains 12 residues. Trimming stripped 6 bases from V and 7 bases from J, with 16 bases between. CDR1 DFQATT and CDR2 SNEGSKA come from the germline V gene (reference sequence). CDR3 sequence reads: CSAKGLGNEQYF. The CDR3 DNA follows: TGCAGTGCCAAAGGGCTGGGCAATGAGCAGTACTTC.

This rearrangement joins TRBV7-9 to TRBJ1-1, with D possibly TRBD1 on 6 matching bases. Germline-derived CDR1 and CDR2 are SEHNR and FQNEAQ (reference sequence). The CDR3 length is 15 residues. The V end was cut by 3 bases, the J end by 5 bases, with 16 bases between. CDR3 protein: CASSLAGGAGTEAFF. For the CDR3, the DNA is TGTGCCAGCAGCTTGGCCGGGGGGGCAGGTACTGAAGCTTTCTTT.

The J gene is TRBJ2-5, the V gene TRBV3-2; the table's TRBD2 call for D was not verified on the DNA. TRBV3-2 is given as a pseudogene. The CDR3 consists of 15 residues. CDR3 nucleotide sequence: TGTGCCAGCAGCCAAGGGGGACCAGCCATGGGGGCCCAGTACTTC. The encoded protein is CASSQGGPAMGAQYF.